The T cell receptor (beta chain) under discussion was sequenced for a study of T-cell reconstitution after alpha-beta-depleted transplantation in children. Study-wide results and limits: At one year after transplant, newly produced T cells mostly accounted for T-cell counts and diversity. Where some patients showed high TCRbeta diversity at day 60, it came from recipient T cells and thymic progenitors that had survived. Several hundred expanded graft clones reportedly gave rise to the alpha-beta T cells present about two months after transplant.

It was with unique molecular identifiers that the TCRbeta library was prepared. TCRdb reprocessed the PCR reads via MiXCR and lists one record per CDR3 protein. The sample carries approximately 520,000 distinct CDR3 sequences, about 10% recorded once. V lost 1 base and J 11 bases, leaving 9 bases between the germline ends. The length of the CDR3 is 13 residues. The germline V gene encodes CDR1 SGHTA and CDR2 FQGNSA. This clonotype was found many times. Antigen specificity is unknown. This material consisted of PBMCs, mostly from graft donor cells, taken 180 days after TCRalphabeta/CD19-depleted stem cell transplant. The clonotype comes from a female patient aged 2-15 years who had a stem cell transplant for aplastic anemia, so the T cells may come from the graft donor. The chain has TRBV7-2 and TRBJ1-6; no clear D. The CDR3, as DNA: TGTGCCAGCAGCTTAGAACTGTCTGCACCCCTCCACTTT. Encoded protein: CASSLELSAPLHF.